This TCR beta chain originates from a study of spatial heterogeneity in lung cancer. Study-wide background: In the raw reads, each unique TCR and UMI combination was present more than ten times on average.

Time point: sample taken at primary tumor resection. The study sequenced unsorted whole RNA from tumor, nontumor lung or frozen PBMC. This clonotype was picked up a small number of times. Mismatch with germline at one junction end may stem from a read error. Individual TCR cDNA molecules each bore their own unique molecular identifier. TCRdb independently ran MiXCR on the 5' RACE reads; one entry per CDR3 protein. The data hold 77,000 or so distinct CDR3 sequences, with approximately 21% observed a single time. The CDR3 is made up of 17 amino acids. Per the germline V gene, CDR1 is SSHAT and CDR2 is FNYEAQ (reference sequence).

The sequence was collected from a male donor with early-stage non-small cell lung cancer. This chain uses TRBV7-7 with TRBJ2-1; perhaps TRBD1 as D (6 bases). The specimen was PBMCs, collected at surgery. In DNA, the CDR3 is TGTGCTAGCAGCCGGATTCGGGTAGGACAGACGAACAATGAGCAGTTCTTC. It translates to CASSRIRVGQTNNEQFF.